This paragraph reports one T cell receptor beta chain. An amount of RNA that ranged from 0.5 to 1 ug was reverse transcribed with random hexamers. A multiplex approach, immunoSEQ multiplex PCR, amplified TCR beta CDR3 across 54 Vbeta and 13 Jbeta. TCRdb itself ran the immunoSEQ multiplex PCR reads through MiXCR, one entry per CDR3 protein. The sample carries 150,000 to 200,000 distinct CDR3 sequences, about 93% recorded once. These data are taken from a study of CD8 T cells in Susac syndrome. The ends lost 1 base at V and 6 bases at J; junction bases unmatched: 3. Per germline, CDR1 SGHVS and CDR2 FQNEAQ. The CDR3 sequence is 13 residues long. Matching for age and sex applied to the controls, who were healthy donors. FACS enriched CD8+ TEMRA cells, while bulk CD8+ and CD4+ were negatively isolated.

The chain links TRBV7-8 to TRBJ2-7; 7 bases are shared with TRBD2. This clonotype originated in a human donor in good health. The specimen sequenced was CD4+ T cells from PBMCs. CDR3 region: CASSLVLAFEQYF. As DNA, the CDR3 is TGTGCCAGCAGCTTAGTACTAGCGTTCGAGCAGTACTTC.